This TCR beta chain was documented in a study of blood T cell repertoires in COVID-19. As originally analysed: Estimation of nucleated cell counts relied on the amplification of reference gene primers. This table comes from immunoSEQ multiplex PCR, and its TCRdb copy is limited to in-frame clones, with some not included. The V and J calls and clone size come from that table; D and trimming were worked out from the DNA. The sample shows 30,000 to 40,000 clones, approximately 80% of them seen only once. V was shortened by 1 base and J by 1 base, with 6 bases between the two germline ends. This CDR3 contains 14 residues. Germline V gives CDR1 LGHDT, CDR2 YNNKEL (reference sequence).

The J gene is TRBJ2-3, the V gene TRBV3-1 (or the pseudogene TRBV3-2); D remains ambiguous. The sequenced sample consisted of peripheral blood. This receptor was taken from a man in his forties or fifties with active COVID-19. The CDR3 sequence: CASSQGWRTDTQYF. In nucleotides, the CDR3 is TGTGCCAGCAGCCAAGGGTGGCGCACAGATACGCAGTATTTT.